A single sample gave rise to the 17 T cell receptor beta chains below, sequenced in a study of shared clonotypes between healthy human individuals. Data came from immunoSEQ multiplex PCR; TCRdb stores just in-frame clones and leaves some out. The sample lists under 850,000 clones, around 92% seen once, with around 24% in the top ten. It was CD45RO-negative cells, positively selected for CCR7, that made up naive CD8 cells, with terminally differentiated effector memory CD45RA+ cells excluded. Specimen: naive CD8+ T cells sorted from blood. The receptors stem from a young man in good health.

This chain connects TRBV11-2 to TRBJ2-7, with TRBD1 as a possible D gene (6 bases). CDR1 is SGHAT and CDR2 is FQNNGV in the germline V gene. CDR3 length: 15 amino acids. V was pared by 1 base and J by 7 bases, with 17 bases between. The CDR3 sequence is CASSLGPKGVREQYF. The CDR3 region has the DNA TGTGCCAGCAGCTTAGGGCCGAAGGGGGTGAGGGAGCAGTACTTC.

This clone was counted once. The chain couples TRBV19 to TRBJ1-1; D not resolved. The CDR3 extends over 14 amino acids. V lost 1 base and J 4 bases, leaving 10 bases between the germline ends. Germline loops: CDR1 LNHDA, CDR2 SQIVND (reference sequence). Written as DNA, the CDR3 is TGTGCCAGTAGTATAGGTGGGCTGGGCACTGAAGCTTTCTTT. It yields the protein CASSIGGLGTEAFF.

This chain links TRBV6-6 with TRBJ2-2; D unresolved. This CDR3 is built from 12 residues. Germline CDR1 MNHNY, CDR2 SVGAGI (reference sequence). Trimming took off 2 bases at V and 7 bases at J, with 5 bases between the two ends. DNA for the CDR3: TGTGCCAGCAGTTACCTAGTCGGGGAGCTGTTTTTT. Protein: CASSYLVGELFF.

This clone showed up just once. J is TRBJ2-5 and V is TRBV7-9; tentatively, D is TRBD2 (5 bases). This CDR3 spans 15 amino acids. Trimming removed 6 bases at V and 3 bases at J, with 17 bases between. From germline, CDR1 is SEHNR and CDR2 FQNEAQ (reference sequence). The DNA of the CDR3 is TGTGCCAGCAGGGGGTTTGGGAGAGTAAAAGAGACCCAGTACTTC. Protein sequence: CASRGFGRVKETQYF.

V and J are TRBV9 and TRBJ2-2; a possible D gene is TRBD2 (6 bases). V lost 3 bases and J 1 base, leaving 13 bases between the germline ends. Germline V gene sequence: CDR1 SGDLS, CDR2 YYNGEE. This CDR3 region has 16 residues. The CDR3 DNA reads TGTGCCAGCAGCGAAGGGACTCGAAAGAACACCGGGGAGCTGTTTTTT. This gives the protein CASSEGTRKNTGELFF.

The rearrangement links TRBV10-1 to TRBJ2-2; 7 bases match TRBD1. In germline, CDR1 is WNHNN, CDR2 SYGVQD (reference sequence). Germline trimming cut 6 bases from V and 4 bases from J; bases unmatched to any gene: 11. The CDR3 totals 16 residues. The CDR3 is CASSKFRDSGTGELFF. DNA for the CDR3: TGCGCCAGCAGCAAATTCCGGGACAGCGGCACCGGGGAGCTGTTTTTT.

The J gene is TRBJ2-3, the V gene TRBV9, with 12 positions matching TRBD2. The CDR3 extends over 17 amino acids. CDR1 SGDLS and CDR2 YYNGEE come from the germline V gene. J lost 5 bases, V lost 3 bases, and 10 bases had no gene match. The CDR3 region is CASSATPQLAGGDTQYF. DNA of the CDR3: TGTGCCAGCAGCGCGACCCCACAACTAGCGGGAGGAGATACGCAGTATTTT.

This chain connects TRBV6-1 to TRBJ2-1, with 14 bases that match TRBD2. With 5 bases clipped from V and 8 bases from J, the junction kept 5 bases outside the gene matches. CDR3 length: 15 amino acids. Germline V gene sequence: CDR1 MNHNS, CDR2 SASEGT. DNA for the CDR3: TGTGCCAGCAGTTCCGGGACTAGCGGGAGTTATGAGCAGTTCTTC. Translating it yields CASSSGTSGSYEQFF.

The chain recombines TRBV6-4 with TRBJ2-1; a weak D match, TRBD1 (5 bases). Germline CDR1 MRHNA, CDR2 SNTAGT. V gave up 5 bases and J gave up 2 bases, with 19 bases separating them. This CDR3 has 17 amino acids. This CDR3 is CASSSPQRQQAYNEQFF. The CDR3, as DNA: TGTGCCAGCAGTTCACCCCAACGACAACAGGCCTACAATGAGCAGTTCTTC.

The chain uses TRBV7-8 and TRBJ2-7, with D unresolved. The CDR3 spans 14 residues. Germline V lookup: CDR1 SGHVS, CDR2 FQNEAQ. Trimming took 4 bases from V and 3 from J, leaving 13 bases between them. DNA of the CDR3: TGTGCCAGCAGCTCCGCCGAAGCCCACTACGAGCAGTACTTC. It yields the protein CASSSAEAHYEQYF.

The chain recombines TRBV5-5 with TRBJ2-7; 10 positions match TRBD2. The CDR3 has 17 amino acids. Trimming at V came to 4 bases and at J to 0 bases, leaving 10 bases not matched to a gene. CDR1 is SGHKS, CDR2 YYEKEE, per germline (reference sequence). The CDR3 is CASSLEGLAGASYEQYF. DNA of the CDR3: TGTGCCAGCAGCCTGGAGGGGCTAGCGGGAGCCTCCTACGAGCAGTACTTC.

This clone was seen a few times. This chain connects TRBV6-6 to TRBJ2-7; no clear D. Germline V gives CDR1 MNHNY, CDR2 SVGAGI (reference sequence). The CDR3 extends over 12 amino acids. V was clipped by 2 bases and J by 4 bases, with 6 bases between them. The CDR3 is CASSYNLYEQYF. CDR3 nucleotides: TGTGCCAGCAGTTACAACCTTTACGAGCAGTACTTC.

The chain combines TRBV28 with TRBJ2-2; D gene ambiguous. Trimming removed 7 bases from V and 6 bases from J, with 18 bases in between. This CDR3 has 15 residues. Looked up from germline, CDR1 is MDHEN and CDR2 is SYDVKM. In DNA form, the CDR3 reads TGTGCCAGCACTGGCAGCCTCGGAAGCGCCGGGGAGCTGTTTTTT. It codes for CASTGSLGSAGELFF.

The chain employs TRBV28 and TRBJ1-1; 7 nucleotides align to TRBD1. CDR1 MDHEN and CDR2 SYDVKM come from the germline V gene. This CDR3 is built from 17 residues. Unmatched junction bases numbered 18, after V lost 3 bases and J lost 8 bases. The CDR3 DNA is TGTGCCAGCAGTTTGGGAGCCCATACAGGGGTGCTCTGGGAAGCTTTCTTT. Translating gives CASSLGAHTGVLWEAFF.

A word on this clone: Other DNA sequences of this sample code for an identical CDR3. The chain employs TRBV5-4 and TRBJ2-1; weak D call: TRBD2 (5 bases). V was cut by 1 base and J by 8 bases, with 7 bases left in between. This CDR3 has 12 residues. The germline V gene has CDR1 SGHNT and CDR2 YYREEE (reference sequence). The CDR3 sequence: CASSLIGDEQFF. In DNA form, the CDR3 reads TGTGCCAGCAGCTTGATCGGGGATGAGCAGTTCTTC.

V is TRBV27 and J is TRBJ1-5; D is unresolved. Germline CDR1 is MNHEY and CDR2 is SMNVEV (reference sequence). This CDR3 has 13 residues. V dropped 5 bases and J dropped 6 bases, with 11 bases sitting between them. The CDR3 nucleotides are TGTGCCAGCAGTATCGGACCCCTTCAGCCCCAGCATTTT. Translated: CASSIGPLQPQHF.

J is TRBJ2-1 and V is TRBV28, with 13 bases lining up with TRBD2. Germline-derived CDR1 and CDR2 are MDHEN and SYDVKM. The V and J ends lost 5 bases and 8 bases, in that order; junction bases with no gene match: 12. The CDR3 runs to 17 residues. In DNA form, the CDR3 reads TGTGCCAGCAGTCCCCGGACTAGCGGGAGTAGTCGCCATGAGCAGTTCTTC. Encoded protein: CASSPRTSGSSRHEQFF.